This TCR beta chain was found in a study of CD8 T cells in ankylosing spondylitis. Findings and limits, study-wide: CD8+ by phenotype, disease-linked clones were relatively rare in peripheral blood. A TCR beta motif made of fewer than ten highly homologous variants seemed typical of ankylosing spondylitis blood.

TCRdb itself ran the 5' RACE reads through MiXCR, one entry per CDR3 protein. The table has under 250,000 distinct CDR3 sequences, roughly 10% seen once. A remark on this clonotype: Its antigen is currently unknown.

The CDR3 is made up of 15 amino acids. The ends were cut back, 7 bases at V and 2 bases at J, with 15 bases in the middle. Germline V gives CDR1 SGHTA, CDR2 FQGNSA. The TCR sequence derives from a male donor with ankylosing spondylitis or in good health (not recorded which). This chain uses TRBV7-2 with TRBJ2-1; D might be TRBD1 or TRBD2, each matching 5 bases. Specimen: blood, either unsorted or a sorted T cell fraction (not recorded which). Written as DNA, the CDR3 is TGTGCCAGCACCGGGGCACCCCCAACCTACAATGAGCAGTTCTTC. Translated: CASTGAPPTYNEQFF.